This TCR beta chain was identified during a study of OX40 agonist ivuxolimab in advanced cancers. Study-level background: Previous treatment with anti-PD-1, anti-PD-L1 or anti-CTLA-4 therapy was allowed; 35% to 50% had received some.

This CDR3 region has 14 residues. J lost 5 bases, V lost 2 bases, and 5 bases had no gene match. CDR1 and CDR2 (germline): MDHEN, SYDVKM. The table came from immunoSEQ multiplex PCR; TCRdb's copy has only in-frame clones and leaves some out. The sample has over 20,000 clones, roughly 77% seen once. The material was CD4+ or CD8+ T cells sorted from blood, obtained in a trial of the OX40 agonist ivuxolimab. V usage is TRBV28 and J usage is TRBJ2-5; 7 bases fit TRBD2. This TCR came from an adult with an advanced solid tumor such as melanoma, head and neck, liver or kidney cancer. The CDR3, as DNA: TGTGCCAGCAGTTTAGTTAGCGGGTGGGAGACCCAGTACTTC. Its translation is CASSLVSGWETQYF.